What follows are 12 T cell receptor beta chains derived from one specimen sequenced in a study of blood T cells in healthy people across ages. Primed by a sample-barcoded 5' primer and a J-beta primer mix, a second PCR proceeded for about 7 to 12 cycles. Using its own MiXCR run on the 5' RACE reads, TCRdb lists one record per CDR3 protein. Here the sample spans approximately 580,000 distinct CDR3 sequences, nearly 25% being singletons. A further study also used this sample, focusing on T cells of mothers and their children.

Material for sequencing was blood. These receptor sequences come from a boy between 10 and 17 years old in good health.

With regard to this clonotype: The junction differs from germline at one of its ends, possibly a read error. This rearrangement joins TRBV4-1 to TRBJ2-1; no definite D call. The CDR3 contains 15 residues. Germline CDR1 MGHRA, CDR2 YSYEKL. The CDR3: CASSQGPSSYNEQFF. The CDR3 DNA is TGTGCCAGCAGCCAAGGACCTAGCTCCTACAATGAGCAGTTCTTC.

The rearrangement links TRBV20-1 to TRBJ2-5, with 7 nucleotides matching TRBD1. Unmatched junction bases numbered 7, after V lost 3 bases and J lost 0 bases. The germline CDR1 and CDR2 sequences are DFQATT and SNEGSKA (reference sequence). This CDR3 is 15 amino acids long. The CDR3 reads CSASPADRNQETQYF. The CDR3 nucleotides are TGCAGTGCTAGTCCCGCGGACAGGAACCAAGAGACCCAGTACTTC.

This clonotype showed up just a few times. The J gene is TRBJ2-5, the V gene TRBV2; D is possibly TRBD2 (6 bases). CDR1 SNHLY and CDR2 FYNNEI come from the germline V gene. The CDR3 is 14 amino acids. Trimming left V 10 bases short and J 3 bases short, with 18 bases between. The CDR3 sequence is CATDKEGIKETQYF. The CDR3 DNA follows: TGTGCCACAGACAAGGAGGGTATAAAAGAGACCCAGTACTTC.

V and J are TRBV6-2 or TRBV6-3 and TRBJ1-1, with D maybe TRBD1 (5 bases). The CDR3 has 13 amino acids. V lost 6 bases and J 6 bases, leaving 14 bases between the germline ends. Germline V CDR1 and CDR2: MNHEY, SVGEGT. The CDR3 spells CASSTPRAAEAFF. The CDR3 region has the DNA TGTGCCAGCAGCACACCCAGGGCCGCTGAAGCTTTCTTT.

As concerns this clonotype: The junction departs from the called germline gene at one end, perhaps through a read error. V and J are TRBV28 and TRBJ1-4; D is perhaps TRBD1 (6 bases). The CDR3 length is 14 residues. From germline, CDR1 is MDHEN and CDR2 SYDVKM. CDR3 nucleotides: TGTGCCAGCTACGCCGGAGGGGGGAATGAAAGACTGTTTTTT. This encodes CASYAGGGNERLFF.

This clonotype appeared a few times. The chain couples TRBV4-3 to TRBJ2-5, with a possible D match to TRBD2 (8 bases). Trimming cost V 4 bases and J 5 bases, with 20 bases left between them. Germline V gene sequence: CDR1 LGHNA, CDR2 YSLEER. The length of the CDR3 is 16 residues. This chain's CDR3 is CASSPQGREVMETQYF. CDR3 DNA: TGCGCCAGCAGCCCACAGGGGCGGGAGGTTATGGAGACCCAGTACTTC.

Written as DNA, the CDR3 is TGCAGCGTTGAATACAACCACAGGGGATTCAGCACAGATACGCAGTATTTT. Translating it yields CSVEYNHRGFSTDTQYF. V is TRBV29-1 and J is TRBJ2-3; 7 nucleotides match TRBD1. The CDR3 is made up of 17 amino acids. The germline gives CDR1 SQVTM, CDR2 ANQGSEA. The V and J ends lost 2 bases and 0 bases, in that order; junction bases with no gene match: 11.

This sequence joins TRBV20-1 and TRBJ2-7; 7 bases align to TRBD2. The CDR3 totals 14 residues. Germline lookup yields CDR1 DFQATT and CDR2 SNEGSKA (reference sequence). The V segment lost 6 bases and the J segment 1 base; nucleotides outside the gene matches: 9. The CDR3 DNA follows: TGCAGTGCGGCGGCTGGGCGGGAGTCCTACGAGCAGTACTTC. This translates into CSAAAGRESYEQYF.

The chain employs TRBV24-1 and TRBJ2-3, with D perhaps TRBD2 (6 bases). Trimming removed 4 bases from V and 1 base from J, with 14 bases in between. CDR1 KGHDR and CDR2 SFDVKD come from the germline V gene. There are 16 residues in the CDR3. This chain's CDR3 is CATSEPAGQGTDTQYF. CDR3 DNA: TGTGCCACCAGTGAGCCCGCGGGGCAAGGCACAGATACGCAGTATTTT.

J is TRBJ1-3 and V is TRBV29-1; tentative D call: TRBD1 (5 bases). V lost 6 bases and J lost 0, with 15 bases in between. CDR1 SQVTM and CDR2 ANQGSEA come from the germline V gene. The CDR3 runs to 15 residues. In DNA form, the CDR3 reads TGCAGCGTATACAACAGGACCCTCTCTGGAAACACCATATATTTT. This translates into CSVYNRTLSGNTIYF.

This clonotype has more than one count but fewer than ten. The chain joins TRBV20-1 to TRBJ2-2; 10 bases are shared with TRBD2. In germline, CDR1 is DFQATT, CDR2 SNEGSKA (reference sequence). J was trimmed by 5 bases and V by 3 bases; bases with no gene match: 6. There are 15 residues in the CDR3. CDR3 nucleotide sequence: TGCAGTGCTAGGCGAGCGGGAGGGGTAACCGGGGAGCTGTTTTTT. Protein sequence: CSARRAGGVTGELFF.

The chain uses TRBV27 and TRBJ1-3; D is unclear. Germline V CDR1 and CDR2: MNHEY, SMNVEV (reference sequence). The CDR3 has 14 residues. Trimming took off 6 bases at V and 0 bases at J, with 9 bases between the two ends. CDR3 DNA sequence: TGTGCCAGCAGGCAGCTTGACTCTGGAAACACCATATATTTT. It yields the protein CASRQLDSGNTIYF.